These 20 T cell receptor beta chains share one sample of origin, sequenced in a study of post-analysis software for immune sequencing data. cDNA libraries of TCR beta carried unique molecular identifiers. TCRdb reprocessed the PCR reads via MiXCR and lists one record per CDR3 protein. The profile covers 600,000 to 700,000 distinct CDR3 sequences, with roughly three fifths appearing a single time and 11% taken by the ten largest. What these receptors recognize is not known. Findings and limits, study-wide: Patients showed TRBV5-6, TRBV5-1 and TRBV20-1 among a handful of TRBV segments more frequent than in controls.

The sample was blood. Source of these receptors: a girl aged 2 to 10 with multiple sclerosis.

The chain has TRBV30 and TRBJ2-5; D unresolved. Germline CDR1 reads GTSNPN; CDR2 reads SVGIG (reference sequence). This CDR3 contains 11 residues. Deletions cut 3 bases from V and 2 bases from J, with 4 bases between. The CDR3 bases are TGTGCCTGGAGCCCTCAAGAGACCCAGTACTTC. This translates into CAWSPQETQYF.

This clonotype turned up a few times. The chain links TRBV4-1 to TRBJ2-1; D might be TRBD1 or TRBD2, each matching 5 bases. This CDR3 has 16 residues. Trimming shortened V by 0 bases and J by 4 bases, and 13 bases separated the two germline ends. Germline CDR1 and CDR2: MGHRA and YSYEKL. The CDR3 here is CASSQDKGRRYNEQFF. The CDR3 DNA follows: TGCGCCAGCAGCCAAGATAAGGGACGGAGGTACAATGAGCAGTTCTTC.

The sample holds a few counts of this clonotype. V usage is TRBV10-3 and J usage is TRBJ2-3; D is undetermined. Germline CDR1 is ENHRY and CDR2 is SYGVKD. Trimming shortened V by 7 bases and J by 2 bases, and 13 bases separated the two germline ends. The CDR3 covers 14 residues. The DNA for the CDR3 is TGTGCCATCAATGATGAGTTTCCCACAGATACGCAGTATTTT. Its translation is CAINDEFPTDTQYF.

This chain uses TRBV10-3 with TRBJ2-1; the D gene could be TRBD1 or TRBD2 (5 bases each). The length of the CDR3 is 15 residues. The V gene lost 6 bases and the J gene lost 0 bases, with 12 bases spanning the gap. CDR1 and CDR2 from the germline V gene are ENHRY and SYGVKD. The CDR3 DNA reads TGTGCCATCAGAGGGGACGAGAGCTCCTACAATGAGCAGTTCTTC. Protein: CAIRGDESSYNEQFF.

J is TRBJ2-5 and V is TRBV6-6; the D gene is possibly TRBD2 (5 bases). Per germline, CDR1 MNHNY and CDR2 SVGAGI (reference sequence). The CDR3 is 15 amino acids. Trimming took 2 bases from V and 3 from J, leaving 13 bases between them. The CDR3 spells CASSYPGPAEETQYF. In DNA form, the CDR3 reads TGTGCCAGCAGTTACCCCGGACCAGCGGAAGAGACCCAGTACTTC.

CDR3: CASGWLGGSYNEQFF. CDR3 sequence (DNA): TGTGCTAGTGGTTGGTTAGGAGGCTCCTACAATGAGCAGTTCTTC. V and J are TRBV12-5 and TRBJ2-1; maybe TRBD2 (5 bases). This CDR3 region has 15 residues. V lost 4 bases and J 0 bases, leaving 10 bases between the germline ends. Germline V gene data show CDR1 as LGHNT and CDR2 as FRNRAP.

The CDR3 bases are TGTGCCAGCAGCTCTGGACAGGGGAACCAAGAGACCCAGTACTTC. As protein: CASSSGQGNQETQYF. This chain joins TRBV11-3 and TRBJ2-5, with 9 nucleotides matching TRBD1. J gave up 0 bases and V 4 bases, and 3 bases lay outside the gene matches. From germline, CDR1 is SGHNT and CDR2 YENEEA. CDR3 size: 15 residues. Full variable domain (missing parts from reference TRBV11-3 and TRBJ2-5): EAGVVQSPRYKIIEKKQPVAFWCNPISGHNTLYWYLQNLGQGPELLIRYENEEAVDDSQLPKDRFSAERLKGVDSTLKIQPAELGDSAVYLCASSSGQGNQETQYFGPGTRLLVL.

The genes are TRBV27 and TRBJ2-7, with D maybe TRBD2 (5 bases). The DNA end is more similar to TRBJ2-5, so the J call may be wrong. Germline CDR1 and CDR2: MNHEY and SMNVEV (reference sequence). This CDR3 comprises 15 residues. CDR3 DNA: TGTGCCAGCCGAAGGCTTGCCGGGGTCCCAGAGACCCAGTACTTC. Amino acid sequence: CASRRLAGVPETQYF.

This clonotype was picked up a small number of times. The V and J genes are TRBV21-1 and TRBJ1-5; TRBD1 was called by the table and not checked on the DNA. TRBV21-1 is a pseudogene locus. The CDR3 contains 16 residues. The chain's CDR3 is CASSKALGGGNQPQHF. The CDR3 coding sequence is TGTGCCAGCAGCAAAGCCCTGGGGGGCGGCAATCAGCCCCAGCATTTT.

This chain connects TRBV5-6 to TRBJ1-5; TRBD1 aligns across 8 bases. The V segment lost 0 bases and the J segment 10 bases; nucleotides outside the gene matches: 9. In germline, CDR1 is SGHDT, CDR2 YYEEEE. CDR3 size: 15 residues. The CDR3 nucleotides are TGTGCCAGCAGCTTGGGACAGGGGTCTTTCTTCCCCCAGCATTTT. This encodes CASSLGQGSFFPQHF.

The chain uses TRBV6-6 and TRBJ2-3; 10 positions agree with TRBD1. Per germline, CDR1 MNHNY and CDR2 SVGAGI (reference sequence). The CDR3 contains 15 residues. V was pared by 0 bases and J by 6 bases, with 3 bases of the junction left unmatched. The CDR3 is CASSYSRTGGDTQYF. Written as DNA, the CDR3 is TGTGCCAGCAGTTACTCGAGGACAGGGGGGGATACGCAGTATTTT.

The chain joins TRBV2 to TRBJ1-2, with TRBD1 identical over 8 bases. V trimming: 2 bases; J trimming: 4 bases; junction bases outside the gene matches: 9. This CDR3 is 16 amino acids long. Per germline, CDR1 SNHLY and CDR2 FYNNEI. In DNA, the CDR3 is TGTGCCAGCAGTGAAATCGGACAGGGTAAAGGCTATGGCTACACCTTC. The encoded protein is CASSEIGQGKGYGYTF. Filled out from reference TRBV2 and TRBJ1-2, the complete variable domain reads EPEVTQTPSHQVTQMGQEVILRCVPISNHLYFYWYRQILGQKVEFLVSFYNNEISEKSEIFDDQFSVERPDGSNFTLKIRSTKLEDSAMYFCASSEIGQGKGYGYTFGSGTRLTVV.

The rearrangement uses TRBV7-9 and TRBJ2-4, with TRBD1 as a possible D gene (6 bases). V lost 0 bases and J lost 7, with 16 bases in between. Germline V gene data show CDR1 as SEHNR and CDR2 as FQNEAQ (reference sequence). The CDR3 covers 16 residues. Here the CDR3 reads CASSLALLQGKNIQYF. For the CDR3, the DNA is TGTGCCAGCAGCTTAGCCCTACTCCAGGGGAAGAACATTCAGTACTTC.

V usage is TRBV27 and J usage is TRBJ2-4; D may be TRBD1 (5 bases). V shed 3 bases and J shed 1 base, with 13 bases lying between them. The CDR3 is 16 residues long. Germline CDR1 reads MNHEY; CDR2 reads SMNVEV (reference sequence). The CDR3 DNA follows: TGTGCCAGCAGTTTTCAGGGAAAAATGGCCAAAAACATTCAGTACTTC. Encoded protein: CASSFQGKMAKNIQYF.

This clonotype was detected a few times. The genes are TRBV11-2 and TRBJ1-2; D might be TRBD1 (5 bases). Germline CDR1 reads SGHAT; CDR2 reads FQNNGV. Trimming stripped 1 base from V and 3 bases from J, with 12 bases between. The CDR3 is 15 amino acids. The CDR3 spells CASSLVGGGDYGYTF. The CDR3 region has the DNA TGTGCCAGCAGCTTAGTTGGAGGAGGGGACTATGGCTACACCTTC.

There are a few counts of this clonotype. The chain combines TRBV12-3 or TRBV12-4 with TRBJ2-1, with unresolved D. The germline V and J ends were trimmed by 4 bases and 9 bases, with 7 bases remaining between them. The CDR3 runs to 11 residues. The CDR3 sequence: CASSSLGEQFF. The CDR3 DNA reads TGTGCCAGCAGTTCCCTGGGTGAGCAGTTCTTC.

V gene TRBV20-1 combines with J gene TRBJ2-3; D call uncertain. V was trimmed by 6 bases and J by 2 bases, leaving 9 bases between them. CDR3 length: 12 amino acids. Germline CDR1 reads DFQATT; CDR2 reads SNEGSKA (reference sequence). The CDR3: CSASRDTDTQYF. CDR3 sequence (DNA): TGCAGTGCCAGCCGTGACACAGATACGCAGTATTTT.

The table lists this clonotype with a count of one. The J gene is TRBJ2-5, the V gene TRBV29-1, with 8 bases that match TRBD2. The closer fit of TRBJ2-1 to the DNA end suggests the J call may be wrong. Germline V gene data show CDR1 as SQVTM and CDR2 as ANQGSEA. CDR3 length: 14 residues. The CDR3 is CSVLRGGIQETQFF. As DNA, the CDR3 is TGCAGCGTCTTACGGGGGGGAATACAAGAGACCCAGTTCTTC.

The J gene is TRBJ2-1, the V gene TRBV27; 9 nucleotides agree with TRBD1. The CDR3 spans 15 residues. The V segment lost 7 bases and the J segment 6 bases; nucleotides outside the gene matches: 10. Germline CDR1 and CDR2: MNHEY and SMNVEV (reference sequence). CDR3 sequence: CASNGNRGRPNEQFF. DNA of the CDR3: TGTGCCAGCAACGGGAACAGGGGGCGCCCCAATGAGCAGTTCTTC.

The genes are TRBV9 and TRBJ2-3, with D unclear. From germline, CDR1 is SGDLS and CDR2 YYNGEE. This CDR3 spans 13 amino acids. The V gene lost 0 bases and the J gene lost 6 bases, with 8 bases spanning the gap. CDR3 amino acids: CASSVGPDDTQYF. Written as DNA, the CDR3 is TGTGCCAGCAGCGTAGGTCCTGACGATACGCAGTATTTT.